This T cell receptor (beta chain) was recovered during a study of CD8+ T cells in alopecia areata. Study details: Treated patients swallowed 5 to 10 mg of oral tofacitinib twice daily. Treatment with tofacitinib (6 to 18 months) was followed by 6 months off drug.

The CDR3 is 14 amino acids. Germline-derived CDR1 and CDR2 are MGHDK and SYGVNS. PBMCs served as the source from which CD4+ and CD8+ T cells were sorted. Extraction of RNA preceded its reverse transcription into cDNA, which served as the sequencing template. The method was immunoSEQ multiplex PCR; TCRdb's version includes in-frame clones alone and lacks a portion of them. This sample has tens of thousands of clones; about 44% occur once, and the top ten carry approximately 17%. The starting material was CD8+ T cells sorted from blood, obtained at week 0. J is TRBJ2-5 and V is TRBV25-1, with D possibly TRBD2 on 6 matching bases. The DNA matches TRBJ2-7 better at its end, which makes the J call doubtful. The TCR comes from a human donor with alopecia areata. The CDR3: CASSSRDLPYEQYF. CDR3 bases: TGTGCCAGCAGTTCTCGGGACTTACCCTACGAGCAGTACTTC.